Each of the 20 T cell receptor beta chains below was sequenced from the same sample in a study of T cells after posttransplantation cyclophosphamide. The naive gate required viable CD3+CD4+ or CD3+CD8+ cells with CCR7+CD45RA+CD45RO-CD95-CD27+CD28+ phenotype. Using immunoSEQ multiplex PCR, the repertoire was profiled, and TCRdb retains in-frame clones only, with some absent. The sample includes around 15,000 clones, approximately 94% of them seen just once. What was sequenced was naive CD4+ T cells sorted from blood. All receptors derive from a woman aged 45-59 years in good health and a related stem cell transplant donor.

The chain couples TRBV10-3 to TRBJ1-4; D gene ambiguous. This CDR3 contains 14 residues. Trimming pared 4 bases from V and 0 bases from J, leaving 6 bases between. Germline V CDR1 and CDR2: ENHRY, SYGVKD. The CDR3 region has the DNA TGTGCCATCAGTGCCGGTGCAACTAATGAAAAACTGTTTTTT. Translating gives CAISAGATNEKLFF.

The J gene is TRBJ1-6, the V gene TRBV10-3; 9 nucleotides match TRBD1. V shed 7 bases, J shed 7 bases, and the junction held 11 bases outside the gene matches. The CDR3 totals 16 residues. CDR1 and CDR2 from the germline V gene are ENHRY and SYGVKD. CDR3 region: CAITPSQGASNSPLHF. CDR3 DNA sequence: TGTGCCATCACCCCGTCACAGGGGGCTTCAAATTCACCCCTCCACTTT.

The chain employs TRBV5-6 and TRBJ2-1, with 7 bases lining up with TRBD1. The trim removed 0 bases at V and 0 bases at J, leaving 6 bases unmatched. The CDR3 is 17 amino acids. Germline loops: CDR1 SGHDT, CDR2 YYEEEE. This CDR3 is CASSLETGTDSYNEQFF. In DNA, the CDR3 is TGTGCCAGCAGCTTGGAAACCGGGACAGACTCCTACAATGAGCAGTTCTTC.

V and J are TRBV6-4 and TRBJ2-5; 11 positions agree with TRBD2. The J call may be wrong; the DNA end is better matched by TRBJ2-7. The germline gives CDR1 MRHNA, CDR2 SNTAGT. CDR3 size: 14 residues. CDR3 coding DNA: TGTGCCAGCAGTTCTCTAGCGGGAGGACACGAGCAGTACTTC. Its protein product is CASSSLAGGHEQYF.

The J gene is TRBJ2-1, the V gene TRBV28, with 9 bases aligning to TRBD2. Germline V lookup: CDR1 MDHEN, CDR2 SYDVKM. V shed 10 bases and J 5 bases; nucleotides not matched to a gene: 15. The CDR3 runs to 16 residues. CDR3 region: CATLLLAGRKDNEQFF. CDR3 nucleotide sequence: TGTGCCACACTACTACTAGCGGGTCGGAAGGACAATGAGCAGTTCTTC.

J is TRBJ1-3 and V is TRBV9; no clear D gene. The V and J ends lost 1 base and 4 bases respectively, with 9 bases between them. Germline V gives CDR1 SGDLS, CDR2 YYNGEE. CDR3 size: 14 residues. The CDR3: CASSVMGSGNTIYF. For the CDR3, the DNA is TGTGCCAGCAGCGTAATGGGCTCGGGAAACACCATATATTTT.

V is TRBV11-2 and J is TRBJ1-5; possible D gene TRBD1, 6 bases. Germline CDR1 is SGHAT and CDR2 is FQNNGV. The CDR3 runs to 15 residues. The ends were cut back, 1 base at V and 4 bases at J, with 11 bases in the middle. This chain's CDR3 is CASSLGYRENQPQHF. The DNA for the CDR3 is TGTGCCAGCAGCTTAGGATACAGGGAGAATCAGCCCCAGCATTTT.

The CDR3 nucleotides are TGTGCCAGCAGCCTCAGCGGAACTAGCACAGATACGCAGTATTTT. Residues: CASSLSGTSTDTQYF. This chain joins TRBV11-3 and TRBJ2-3, with D possibly matching TRBD2 (5 bases). In germline, CDR1 is SGHNT, CDR2 YENEEA. V was trimmed by 5 bases and J by 0 bases, leaving 12 bases between them. The CDR3 length is 15 residues.

The chain recombines TRBV19 with TRBJ2-1; 8 bases line up with TRBD1. With 8 bases clipped from V and 0 bases from J, the junction kept 3 bases outside the gene matches. CDR1 and CDR2 from the germline V gene are LNHDA and SQIVND (reference sequence). The CDR3 sequence is 14 residues long. This chain's CDR3 is CASYGTGSYNEQFF. The CDR3 coding sequence is TGTGCCAGTTATGGGACAGGCTCCTACAATGAGCAGTTCTTC.

A single count supports this clone. V gene TRBV9 combines with J gene TRBJ2-1; TRBD2 matches at 8 bases. The CDR3 has 16 amino acids. Unmatched junction bases numbered 5, after V lost 3 bases and J lost 0 bases. Germline CDR1 and CDR2: SGDLS and YYNGEE. As DNA, the CDR3 is TGTGCCAGCAGCGCCCATAGCGGGGTCTCCTACAATGAGCAGTTCTTC. Residues: CASSAHSGVSYNEQFF.

V usage is TRBV18 and J usage is TRBJ2-3, with TRBD1 matching over 7 bases. Germline V gene data show CDR1 as KGHSH and CDR2 as LQKENI. V trimming: 5 bases; J trimming: 0 bases; junction bases outside the gene matches: 11. The CDR3 has 17 amino acids. Here the CDR3 reads CASSVNRKGASTDTQYF. CDR3 in DNA: TGTGCCAGCTCAGTGAATAGGAAGGGGGCTAGCACAGATACGCAGTATTTT.

V and J are TRBV2 and TRBJ2-4; TRBD2 agrees at 12 bases. The CDR3 length is 15 residues. Looked up from germline, CDR1 is SNHLY and CDR2 is FYNNEI. J was trimmed by 2 bases and V by 4 bases; bases with no gene match: 0. CDR3 sequence (DNA): TGTGCCAGCAGTGGGACTAGCGGGACCAAAAACATTCAGTACTTC. Protein sequence: CASSGTSGTKNIQYF.

The genes are TRBV27 and TRBJ2-7, with a weak D call TRBD2 (6 bases). The V end lost 5 bases, the J end lost 0 bases, and 14 bases lay between the germline ends. Germline CDR1 is MNHEY and CDR2 is SMNVEV (reference sequence). The CDR3 runs 15 residues. The CDR3: CASSPRAGFSYEQYF. CDR3 coding DNA: TGTGCCAGCAGTCCTCGTGCGGGATTCTCCTACGAGCAGTACTTC.

The chain combines TRBV15 with TRBJ2-5, with TRBD2 matching over 11 bases. Germline-derived CDR1 and CDR2 are LNHNV and YYDKDF (reference sequence). The CDR3 has 15 residues. Losses at the gene ends were 2 bases for V and 4 bases for J; bases not matched to a gene: 3. CDR3 loop: CATSRLAGGAETQYF. The CDR3 DNA reads TGTGCCACCAGCAGACTAGCGGGAGGCGCAGAGACCCAGTACTTC.

This clone has just one count. The rearrangement joins TRBV19 to TRBJ1-5, with a tentative D call TRBD1 (5 bases). V lost 4 bases and J 4 bases, leaving 20 bases between the germline ends. The CDR3 runs 17 residues. Germline CDR1 is LNHDA and CDR2 is SQIVND (reference sequence). The CDR3 DNA is TGTGCCAGTAGTAGAAAGACAATCGGAGGGGCTAATCAGCCCCAGCATTTT. Its protein is CASSRKTIGGANQPQHF.

The table lists this clone with a count of one. The rearrangement joins TRBV10-1 to TRBJ2-3, with TRBD2 identical over 12 bases. The germline CDR1 and CDR2 sequences are WNHNN and SYGVQD (reference sequence). V shed 3 bases and J 2 bases; nucleotides not matched to a gene: 15. This CDR3 is 20 amino acids long. The CDR3 DNA follows: TGCGCCAGCAGTGAAAATGGGACTAGCGGGCCCCCCCACCACACAGATACGCAGTATTTT. Translation gives CASSENGTSGPPHHTDTQYF.

The chain joins TRBV27 to TRBJ2-7; 9 bases match TRBD1. The V and J ends lost 3 bases and 2 bases, in that order; junction bases with no gene match: 2. The CDR3 sequence is 14 residues long. Per the germline V gene, CDR1 is MNHEY and CDR2 is SMNVEV (reference sequence). CDR3 DNA: TGTGCCAGCAGTTTCGGGACAGGGACCTACGAGCAGTACTTC. Translation: CASSFGTGTYEQYF.

The V call is TRBV4-1, the J call TRBJ2-7; 9 bases are a match to TRBD2. The CDR3 runs 15 residues. Looked up from germline, CDR1 is MGHRA and CDR2 is YSYEKL. Trimming cost V 0 bases and J 4 bases; bases outside gene matches: 4. CDR3 region: CASSQDSGRRYEQYF. The CDR3, as DNA: TGCGCCAGCAGCCAAGATAGCGGGAGAAGGTACGAGCAGTACTTC.

V gene TRBV5-1 combines with J gene TRBJ2-7, with D unclear. CDR3 size: 12 residues. The ends were cut back, 5 bases at V and 6 bases at J, with 12 bases in the middle. Germline V gene data show CDR1 as SGHRS and CDR2 as YFSETQ. The CDR3 loop reads CASRIAGREQYF. The CDR3 DNA follows: TGCGCCAGCAGGATCGCTGGCCGCGAGCAGTACTTC.

V gene TRBV30 combines with J gene TRBJ1-3; D not certain. The CDR3 loop spans 12 amino acids. From germline, CDR1 is GTSNPN and CDR2 SVGIG (reference sequence). The V and J ends lost 5 bases and 3 bases respectively, with 8 bases between them. CDR3 bases: TGTGCCTGGGGTTCGGGTGGAAACACCATATATTTT. It yields the protein CAWGSGGNTIYF.